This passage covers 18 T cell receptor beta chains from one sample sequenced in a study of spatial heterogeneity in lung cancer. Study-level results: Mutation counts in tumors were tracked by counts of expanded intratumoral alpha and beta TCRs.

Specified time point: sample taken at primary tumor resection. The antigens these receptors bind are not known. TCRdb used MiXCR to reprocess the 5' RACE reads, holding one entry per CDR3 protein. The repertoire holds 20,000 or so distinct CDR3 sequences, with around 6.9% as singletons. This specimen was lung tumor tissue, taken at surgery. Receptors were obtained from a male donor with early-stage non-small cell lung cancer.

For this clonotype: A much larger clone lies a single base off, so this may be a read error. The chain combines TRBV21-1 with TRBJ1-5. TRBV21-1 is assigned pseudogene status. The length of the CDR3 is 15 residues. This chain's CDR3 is CASSLKRVANQPQNF. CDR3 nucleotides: TGTGCCAGCAGCTTAAAGAGGGTCGCTAATCAGCCCCAGAATTTT.

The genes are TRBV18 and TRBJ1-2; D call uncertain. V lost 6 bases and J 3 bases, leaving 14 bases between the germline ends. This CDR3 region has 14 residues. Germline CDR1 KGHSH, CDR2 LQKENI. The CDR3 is CASSTGPHYYGYTF. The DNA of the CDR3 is TGTGCCAGCTCTACCGGGCCCCATTACTATGGCTACACCTTC.

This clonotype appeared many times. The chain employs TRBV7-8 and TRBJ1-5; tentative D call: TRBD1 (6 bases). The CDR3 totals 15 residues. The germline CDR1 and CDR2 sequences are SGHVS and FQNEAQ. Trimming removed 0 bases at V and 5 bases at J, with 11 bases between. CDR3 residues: CASSLALRGDQPQHF. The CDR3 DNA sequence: TGTGCCAGCAGCTTAGCGCTCAGGGGAGATCAGCCCCAGCATTTT.

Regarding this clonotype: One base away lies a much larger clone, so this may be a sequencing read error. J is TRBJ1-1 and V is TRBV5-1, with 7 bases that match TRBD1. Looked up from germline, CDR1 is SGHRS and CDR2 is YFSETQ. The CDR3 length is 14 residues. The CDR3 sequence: CASSLADRNTEGFF. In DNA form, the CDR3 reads TGCGCCAGCAGCTTGGCGGACAGGAACACTGAAGGTTTCTTT.

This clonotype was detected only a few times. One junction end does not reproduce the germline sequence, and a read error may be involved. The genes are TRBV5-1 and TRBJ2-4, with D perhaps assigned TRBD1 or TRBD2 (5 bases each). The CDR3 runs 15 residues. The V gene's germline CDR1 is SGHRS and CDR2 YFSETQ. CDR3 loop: CASSLGASGPNMQYF. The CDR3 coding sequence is TGCGCCAGCAGCTTGGGCGCCTCGGGGCCCAACATGCAGTACTTC.

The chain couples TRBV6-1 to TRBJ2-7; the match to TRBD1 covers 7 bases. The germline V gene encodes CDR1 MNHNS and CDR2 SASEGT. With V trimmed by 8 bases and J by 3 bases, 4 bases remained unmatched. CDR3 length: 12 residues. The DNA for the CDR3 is TGTGCCAGCGACAGGGTATACTACGAGCAGTACTTC. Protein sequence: CASDRVYYEQYF.

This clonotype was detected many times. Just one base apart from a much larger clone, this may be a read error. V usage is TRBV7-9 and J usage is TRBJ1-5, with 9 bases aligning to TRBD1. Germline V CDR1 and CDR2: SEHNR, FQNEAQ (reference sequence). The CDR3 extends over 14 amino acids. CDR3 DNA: TGTGCCAGCAGCCCCGGGACAGGGCATCAGCCCCAGAATTTT. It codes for CASSPGTGHQPQNF.

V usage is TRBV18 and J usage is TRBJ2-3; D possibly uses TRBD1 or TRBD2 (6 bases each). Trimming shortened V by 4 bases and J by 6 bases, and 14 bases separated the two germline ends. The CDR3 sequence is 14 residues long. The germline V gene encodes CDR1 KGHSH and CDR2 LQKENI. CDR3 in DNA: TGTGCCAGCTCACTGGGGGCAGGAGGGGATACGCAGTATTTT. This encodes CASSLGAGGDTQYF.

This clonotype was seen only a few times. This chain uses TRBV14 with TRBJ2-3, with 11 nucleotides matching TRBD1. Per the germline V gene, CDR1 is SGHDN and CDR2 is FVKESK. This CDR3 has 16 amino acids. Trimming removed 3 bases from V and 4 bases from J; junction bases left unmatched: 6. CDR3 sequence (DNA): TGTGCCAGCAGCCAGATTGGACAGGGGGCAGCAGATACGCAGTATTTT. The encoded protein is CASSQIGQGAADTQYF.

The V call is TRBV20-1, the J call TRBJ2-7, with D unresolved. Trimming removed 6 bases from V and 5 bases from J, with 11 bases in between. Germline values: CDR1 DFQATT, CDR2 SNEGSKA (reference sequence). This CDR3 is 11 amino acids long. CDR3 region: CSANRMDEQYF. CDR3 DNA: TGCAGTGCCAACCGGATGGACGAGCAGTACTTC.

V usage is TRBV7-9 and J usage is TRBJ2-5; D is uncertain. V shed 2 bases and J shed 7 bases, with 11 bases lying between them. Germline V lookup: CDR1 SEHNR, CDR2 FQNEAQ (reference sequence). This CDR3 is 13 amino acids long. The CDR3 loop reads CASSLSSLGTQYF. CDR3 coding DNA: TGTGCCAGCAGCTTAAGTTCCTTGGGGACCCAGTACTTC.

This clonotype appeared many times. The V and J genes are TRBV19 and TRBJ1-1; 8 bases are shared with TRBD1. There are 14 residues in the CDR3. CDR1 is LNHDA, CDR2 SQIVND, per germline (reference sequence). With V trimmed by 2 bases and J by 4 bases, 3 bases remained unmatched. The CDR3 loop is CASSIQGAGTEAFF. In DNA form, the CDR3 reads TGTGCCAGTAGTATACAGGGGGCAGGCACTGAAGCTTTCTTT.

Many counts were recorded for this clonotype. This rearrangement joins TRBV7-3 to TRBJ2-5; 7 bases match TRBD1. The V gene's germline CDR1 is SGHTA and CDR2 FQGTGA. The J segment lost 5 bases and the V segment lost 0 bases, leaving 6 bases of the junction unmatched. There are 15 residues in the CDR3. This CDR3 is CASSLTQGRGETQYF. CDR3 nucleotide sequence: TGTGCCAGCAGCTTAACACAGGGGCGCGGTGAGACCCAGTACTTC.

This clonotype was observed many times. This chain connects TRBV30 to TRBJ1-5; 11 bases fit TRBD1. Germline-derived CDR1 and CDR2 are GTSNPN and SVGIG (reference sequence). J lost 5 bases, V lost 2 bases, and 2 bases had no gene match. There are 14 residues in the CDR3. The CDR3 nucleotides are TGTGCCTGGAGTCGGACAGGGGGCGATCAGCCCCAGCATTTT. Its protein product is CAWSRTGGDQPQHF.

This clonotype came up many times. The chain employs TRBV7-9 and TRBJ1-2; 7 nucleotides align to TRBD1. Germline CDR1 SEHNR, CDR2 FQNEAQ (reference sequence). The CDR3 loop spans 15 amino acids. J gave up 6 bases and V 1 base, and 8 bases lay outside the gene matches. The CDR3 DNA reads TGTGCCAGCAGCTTAGGCGAAGGGGGCTCTAATGGCTACACCTTC. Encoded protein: CASSLGEGGSNGYTF.

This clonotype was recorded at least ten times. The CDR3 loop reads CASSTLSGLEAFF. As DNA, the CDR3 is TGCGCCAGCAGCACTCTTTCCGGCCTTGAAGCTTTCTTT. This chain joins TRBV5-1 and TRBJ1-1; D uncertain. Trimming stripped 4 bases from V and 7 bases from J, with 14 bases between. The germline CDR1 and CDR2 sequences are SGHRS and YFSETQ. The CDR3 loop spans 13 amino acids. The full variable domain, rest sourced from reference TRBV5-1 and TRBJ1-1, is KAGVTQTPRYLIKTRGQQVTLSCSPISGHRSVSWYQQTPGQGLQFLFEYFSETQRNKGNFPGRFSGRQFSNSRSEMNVSTLELGDSALYLCASSTLSGLEAFFGQGTRLTVV.

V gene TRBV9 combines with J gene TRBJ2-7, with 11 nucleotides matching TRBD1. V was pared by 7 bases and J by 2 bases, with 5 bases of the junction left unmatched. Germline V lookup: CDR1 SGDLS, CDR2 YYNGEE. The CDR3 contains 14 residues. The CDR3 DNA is TGTGCCAGCGGACCGGGACAGGGGGCCTACGAGCAGTACTTC. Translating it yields CASGPGQGAYEQYF.

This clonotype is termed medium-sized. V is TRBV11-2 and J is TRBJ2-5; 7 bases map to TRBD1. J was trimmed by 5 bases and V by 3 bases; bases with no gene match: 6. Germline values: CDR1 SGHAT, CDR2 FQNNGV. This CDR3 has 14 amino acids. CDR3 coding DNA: TGTGCCAGCAGCTTTATGGACAGGCTTGAGACCCAGTACTTC. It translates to CASSFMDRLETQYF.